This T cell receptor (beta chain) was recorded in a study of cytomegalovirus exposure and HLA in healthy donors. With respect to this clone: Its matching antigen is unknown.

Losses at the gene ends were 7 bases for V and 4 bases for J; bases not matched to a gene: 8. This CDR3 is built from 15 residues. Germline V gene sequence: CDR1 MGHRA, CDR2 YSYEKL. Findings and limits, study-wide: Earlier analysis looked at TCR beta V segments, and most were productive about 90% or about 30% of the time. Exclusion applied to some V segments, including TRBV6-2 and TRBV6-3, as they were indistinguishable.

Use of 60 Vbeta and 13 Jbeta primers characterized the PCR. Data came from immunoSEQ multiplex PCR; TCRdb stores just in-frame clones and leaves some out. The sample holds about 130,000 clones, roughly 70% seen once. The clonotype originates from a man aged 35-49 years in good health and CMV-seropositive. Material for sequencing was PBMCs. This chain joins TRBV4-1 and TRBJ2-2, with 8 bases aligning to TRBD2. CDR3 bases: TGCGCCAGCATGAGGGAGCGGGGGATCACCGGGGAGCTGTTTTTT. This translates into CASMRERGITGELFF.